This T cell receptor (beta chain) was identified in a study of early T cells in non-severe SARS-CoV-2 infection. Turning to the study itself: Sequenced material consisted of bulk RNA (from unsorted whole blood), and chains were unpaired.

There are many counts of this clonotype. The CDR3 has 13 amino acids. With 7 bases removed from V and 7 bases from J, the gap between germline ends came to 13 bases. In germline, CDR1 is MNHEY, CDR2 SVGAGI. One entry per CDR3 protein results from TCRdb running MiXCR on the 5' RACE reads. The sample yields tens of thousands of distinct CDR3 sequences, about 6.5% seen once. The clonotype was recovered from an adult who was a healthcare worker with PCR-confirmed SARS-CoV-2 infection or an uninfected control (not recorded which). The rearrangement joins TRBV6-5 to TRBJ2-2; D tentatively reads TRBD1 or TRBD2 (6 bases each). The sample consisted of whole blood, taken at baseline. Here the CDR3 DNA reads TGTGCCAGCAAAGAGGGGGAGGTCGGGGAGCTGTTTTTT. This encodes CASKEGEVGELFF.